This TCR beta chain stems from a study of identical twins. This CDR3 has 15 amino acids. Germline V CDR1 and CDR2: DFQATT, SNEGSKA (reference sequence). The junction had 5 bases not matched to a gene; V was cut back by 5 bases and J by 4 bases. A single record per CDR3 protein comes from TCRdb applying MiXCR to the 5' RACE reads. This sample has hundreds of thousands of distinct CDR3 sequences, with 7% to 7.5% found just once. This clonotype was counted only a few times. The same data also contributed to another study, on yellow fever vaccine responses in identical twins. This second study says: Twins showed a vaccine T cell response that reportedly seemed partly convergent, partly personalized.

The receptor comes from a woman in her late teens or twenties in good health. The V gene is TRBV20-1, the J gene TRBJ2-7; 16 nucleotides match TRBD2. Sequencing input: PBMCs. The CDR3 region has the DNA TGCAGTGCTTCGGGACTAGCGGGAGGGTCGTACGAGCAGTACTTC. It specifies CSASGLAGGSYEQYF.